This TCR beta chain was profiled in a study of cytomegalovirus exposure and HLA in healthy donors. The ends were cut back, 2 bases at V and 2 bases at J, with 16 bases in the middle. The CDR3 runs 16 residues. Germline loops: CDR1 KGHSH, CDR2 LQKENI. The study's findings and limits: While the bulk of TCR sequences proved rare, some public TCRs turned up in many donors. The authors excluded some V segments, including TRBV6-2 and TRBV6-3, as indistinguishable. There was a cluster of highly shared sequence variants that was likely a sequencing artifact.

Both 60 Vbeta primers and 13 Jbeta primers went into the PCR. Produced via immunoSEQ multiplex PCR; TCRdb's table is partial and in-frame only. This sample yields more than 110,000 clones, of which 65% to 85% are seen a single time; roughly 4.3% belongs to the top ten. On this clone itself: As yet, its antigen is unknown.

The origin of this receptor is a male donor in good health and CMV-seronegative. The V call is TRBV18, the J call TRBJ2-7, with D possibly being TRBD1 (6 bases). Sequencing used PBMCs. The CDR3 reads CASSPNQGFGAYEQYF. CDR3 nucleotide sequence: TGTGCCAGCTCACCAAATCAGGGGTTCGGCGCCTACGAGCAGTACTTC.